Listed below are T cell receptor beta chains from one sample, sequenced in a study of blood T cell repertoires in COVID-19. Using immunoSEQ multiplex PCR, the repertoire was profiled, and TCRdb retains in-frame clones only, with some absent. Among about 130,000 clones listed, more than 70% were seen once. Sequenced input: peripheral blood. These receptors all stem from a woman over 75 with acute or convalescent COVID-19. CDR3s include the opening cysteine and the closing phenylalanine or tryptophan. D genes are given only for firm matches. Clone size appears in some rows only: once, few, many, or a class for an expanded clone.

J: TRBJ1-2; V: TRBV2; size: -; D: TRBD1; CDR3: CASRAAGGANYGYTF; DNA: TGTGCCAGCAGGGCCGCAGGGGGCGCGAACTATGGCTACACCTTC
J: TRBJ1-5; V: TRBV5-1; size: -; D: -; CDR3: CASSLAGYSNQPQHF; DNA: TGCGCCAGCAGCTTGGCAGGTTACAGCAATCAGCCCCAGCATTTT
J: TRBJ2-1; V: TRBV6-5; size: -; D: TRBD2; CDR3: CASSQASGGANEQFF; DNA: TGTGCCAGCAGTCAGGCTAGCGGGGGGGCTAATGAGCAGTTCTTC
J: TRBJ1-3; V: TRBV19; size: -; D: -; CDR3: CASSIPSTGTGNTIYF; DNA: TGTGCCAGTAGTATACCCTCTACAGGGACTGGAAACACCATATATTTT
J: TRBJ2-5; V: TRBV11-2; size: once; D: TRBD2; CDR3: CASSKTSGGRQETQYF; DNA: TGTGCCAGCAGCAAGACTAGCGGGGGAAGACAAGAGACCCAGTACTTC
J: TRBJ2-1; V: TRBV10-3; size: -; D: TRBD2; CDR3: CAISGLAGAYNEQFF; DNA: TGTGCCATCAGTGGACTAGCGGGGGCTTACAATGAGCAGTTCTTC
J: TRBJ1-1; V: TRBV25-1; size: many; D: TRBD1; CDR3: CASEDRANTEAFF; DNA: TGTGCCAGCGAAGACAGGGCAAACACTGAAGCTTTCTTT
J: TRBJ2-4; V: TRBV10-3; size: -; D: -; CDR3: CAISAGQAKNIQYF; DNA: TGTGCCATCAGTGCGGGTCAAGCCAAAAACATTCAGTACTTC
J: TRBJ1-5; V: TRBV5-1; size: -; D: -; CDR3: CASSLAGGNQPQHF; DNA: TGCGCCAGCAGCCTTGCCGGAGGTAATCAGCCCCAGCATTTT
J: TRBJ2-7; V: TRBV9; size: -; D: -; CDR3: CASSKGQSAYEQYF; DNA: TGTGCCAGCAGCAAAGGACAGTCAGCCTACGAGCAGTACTTC
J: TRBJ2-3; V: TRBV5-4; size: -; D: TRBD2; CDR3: CASSPAGGSSTDTQYF; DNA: TGTGCCAGCAGCCCGGCGGGCGGGAGCAGCACAGATACGCAGTATTTT
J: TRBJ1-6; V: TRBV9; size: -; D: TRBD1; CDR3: CASSSSGTDNSPLHF; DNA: TGTGCCAGCAGCTCTTCCGGGACAGATAATTCACCCCTCCACTTT
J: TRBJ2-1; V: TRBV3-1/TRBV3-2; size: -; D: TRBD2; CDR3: CASSQSGGAYNEQFF; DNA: TGTGCCAGCAGCCAAAGCGGGGGGGCCTACAATGAGCAGTTCTTC
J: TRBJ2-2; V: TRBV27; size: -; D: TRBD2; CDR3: CASSVWPIAGAPNTGELFF; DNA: TGTGCCAGCAGTGTATGGCCCATAGCGGGAGCCCCGAACACCGGGGAGCTGTTTTTT
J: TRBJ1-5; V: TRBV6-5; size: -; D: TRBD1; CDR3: CASSNGQGRNQPQHF; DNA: TGTGCCAGCAGTAACGGACAGGGTCGGAATCAGCCCCAGCATTTT
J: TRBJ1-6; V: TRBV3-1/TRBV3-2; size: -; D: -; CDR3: CASSQKSADSPNSPLHF; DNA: TGTGCCAGCAGCCAGAAATCAGCGGATTCGCCTAATTCACCCCTCCACTTT
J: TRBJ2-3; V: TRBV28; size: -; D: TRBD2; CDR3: CASSPLRQGSFSGRGTDTQYF; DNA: TGTGCCAGCAGTCCGCTCCGGCAGGGGAGTTTTAGCGGGAGAGGCACAGATACGCAGTATTTT
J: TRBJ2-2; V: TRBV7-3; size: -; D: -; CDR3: CASSFDRNTGELFF; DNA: TGTGCCAGCAGCTTTGACAGGAACACCGGGGAGCTGTTTTTT
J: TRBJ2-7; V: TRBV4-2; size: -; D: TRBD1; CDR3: CASSQDGTGREQYF; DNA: TGTGCCAGCAGCCAAGATGGGACAGGACGCGAGCAGTACTTC
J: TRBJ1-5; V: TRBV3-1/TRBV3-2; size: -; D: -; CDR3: CASSQVRRQPQHF; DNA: TGTGCCAGCAGCCAAGTCCGGAGGCAGCCCCAGCATTTT
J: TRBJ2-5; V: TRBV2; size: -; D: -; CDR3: CASSEGLSQETQYF; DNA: TGTGCCAGCAGTGAGGGCCTCTCCCAAGAGACCCAGTACTTC
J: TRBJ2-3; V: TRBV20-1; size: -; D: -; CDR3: CSARSADTQYF; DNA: TGCAGTGCTAGGTCCGCAGATACGCAGTATTTT
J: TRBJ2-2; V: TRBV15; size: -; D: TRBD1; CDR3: CATSLGQGPGELFF; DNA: TGTGCCACCAGCCTTGGACAGGGTCCCGGGGAGCTGTTTTTT
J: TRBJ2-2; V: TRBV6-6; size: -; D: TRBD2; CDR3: CASSLWGLAGSNTGELFF; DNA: TGTGCCAGCAGTCTATGGGGACTAGCGGGGTCGAACACCGGGGAGCTGTTTTTT
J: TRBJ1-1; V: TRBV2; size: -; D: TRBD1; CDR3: CASSNSDRDSEAFF; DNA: TGTGCCAGCAGTAACTCGGACCGGGACAGTGAAGCTTTCTTT
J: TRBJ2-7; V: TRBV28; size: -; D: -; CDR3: CASSHRLVHEQYF; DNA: TGTGCCAGCAGTCACCGACTCGTCCACGAGCAGTACTTC
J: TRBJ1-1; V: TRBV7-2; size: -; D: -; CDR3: CASSLARLRLGAFF; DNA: TGTGCCAGCAGCTTAGCGCGGCTTCGGTTAGGAGCTTTCTTT
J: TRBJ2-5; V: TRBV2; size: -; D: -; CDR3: CASSDKRLQETQYF; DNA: TGTGCCAGCAGTGACAAGCGTCTCCAAGAGACCCAGTACTTC
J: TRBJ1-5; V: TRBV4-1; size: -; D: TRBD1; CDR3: CASSQDSHRDSSQHF; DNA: TGCGCCAGCAGCCAAGATTCGCACCGGGACAGTTCCCAGCATTTT
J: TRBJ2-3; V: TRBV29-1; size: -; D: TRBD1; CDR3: CSAIQGAVGDTQYF; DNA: TGCAGCGCTATACAGGGGGCAGTGGGAGATACGCAGTATTTT
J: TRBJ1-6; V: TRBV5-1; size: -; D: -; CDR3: CASSLGMRTENSPLHF; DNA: TGCGCCAGCAGCTTGGGGATGAGGACAGAAAATTCACCCCTCCACTTT
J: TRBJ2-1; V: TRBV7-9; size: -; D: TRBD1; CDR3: CASSLIGQGKGEQFF; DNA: TGTGCCAGCAGCTTAATCGGACAGGGGAAAGGTGAGCAGTTCTTC
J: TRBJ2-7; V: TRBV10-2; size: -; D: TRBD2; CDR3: CASNRAGESYEQYF; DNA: TGCGCCAGCAATAGAGCGGGGGAGTCCTACGAGCAGTACTTC
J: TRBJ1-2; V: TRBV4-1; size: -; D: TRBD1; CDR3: CASSLGQDPNYGYTF; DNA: TGCGCCAGCAGCCTTGGACAGGATCCTAACTATGGCTACACCTTC
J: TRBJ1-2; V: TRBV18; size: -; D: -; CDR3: CASSPDIDYGYTF; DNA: TGTGCCAGCTCACCGGACATAGACTATGGCTACACCTTC
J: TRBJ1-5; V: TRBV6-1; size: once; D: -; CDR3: CASSEFAGFNQPQHF; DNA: TGTGCCAGCAGTGAATTTGCGGGTTTCAATCAGCCCCAGCATTTT
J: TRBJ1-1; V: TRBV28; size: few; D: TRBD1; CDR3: CASSLMNRGTEAFF; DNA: TGTGCCAGCAGTTTGATGAACAGGGGAACTGAAGCTTTCTTT
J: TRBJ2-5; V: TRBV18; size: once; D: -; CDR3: CASQGGSETQYF; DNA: TGTGCCAGCCAGGGGGGCTCGGAGACCCAGTACTTC
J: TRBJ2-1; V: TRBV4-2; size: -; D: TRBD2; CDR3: CASSGLAGGNNEQFF; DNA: TGTGCCAGCAGCGGGCTAGCGGGGGGGAACAATGAGCAGTTCTTC
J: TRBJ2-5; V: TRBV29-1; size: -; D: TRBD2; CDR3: CSVDGPSGGTTQETQYF; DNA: TGCAGCGTTGATGGGCCTAGCGGGGGGACCACACAAGAGACCCAGTACTTC